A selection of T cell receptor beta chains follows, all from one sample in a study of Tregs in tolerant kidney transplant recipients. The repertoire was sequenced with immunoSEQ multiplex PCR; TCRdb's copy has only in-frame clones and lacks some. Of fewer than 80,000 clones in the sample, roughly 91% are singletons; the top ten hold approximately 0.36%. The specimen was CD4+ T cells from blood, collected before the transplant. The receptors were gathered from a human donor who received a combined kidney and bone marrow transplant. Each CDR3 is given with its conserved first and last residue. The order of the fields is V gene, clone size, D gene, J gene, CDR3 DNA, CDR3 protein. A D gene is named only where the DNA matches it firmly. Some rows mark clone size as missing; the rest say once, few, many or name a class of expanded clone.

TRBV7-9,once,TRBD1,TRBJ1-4,TGTGCCAGCAGCCGCGGGACAGCTGAAAAACTGTTTTTT,CASSRGTAEKLFF
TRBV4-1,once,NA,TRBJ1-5,TGCGCCAGCAGCCAAGATGAGAGCAATCAGCCCCAGCATTTT,CASSQDESNQPQHF
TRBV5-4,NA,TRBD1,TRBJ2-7,TGTGCCAGCAGCGTGACAGGGGAAGGATACGAGCAGTACTTC,CASSVTGEGYEQYF
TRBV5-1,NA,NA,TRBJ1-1,TGCGCCAGCAGCTTGGGACAGGAGACTGAAGCTTTCTTT,CASSLGQETEAFF
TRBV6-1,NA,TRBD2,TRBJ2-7,TGTGCCAGCGGGCGGACTAGCGGCTCCTACGAGCAGTACTTC,CASGRTSGSYEQYF
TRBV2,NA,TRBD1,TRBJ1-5,TGTGCCAGCAGAGAGGGGGCCGATCAGCCCCAGCATTTT,CASREGADQPQHF
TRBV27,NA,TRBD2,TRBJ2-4,TGTGCCAGCAGTTTATTTGGCGGGGGGAACATTCAGTACTTC,CASSLFGGGNIQYF
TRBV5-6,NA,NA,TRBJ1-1,TGTGCCAGCAGCTTGGAGGGGCAGGGCTATGAAGCTTTCTTT,CASSLEGQGYEAFF
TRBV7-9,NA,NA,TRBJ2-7,TGTGCCAGCAGCTCCCCGAACCGGGAAGGCCCTATGTACTTC,CASSSPNREGPMYF
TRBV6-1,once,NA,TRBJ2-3,TGTGCCAGCAGTGTTAGAGATACGCAGTATTTT,CASSVRDTQYF
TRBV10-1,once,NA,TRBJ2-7,TGCGCCACCACCACGGGATTAGCGAAGAAGTACGAGCAGTACTTC,CATTTGLAKKYEQYF
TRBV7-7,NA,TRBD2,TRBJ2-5,TGTGCCAGCAGCAGGACTAGCCTGGAGACCCAGTACTTC,CASSRTSLETQYF
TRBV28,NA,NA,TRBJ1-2,TGTGCCAGCAGTTTGTGGGACACCTCCTATGGCTACACCTTC,CASSLWDTSYGYTF
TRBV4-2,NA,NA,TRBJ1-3,TGTGCCAGCAGCCAGGACCCTGGAGGGAGCTCTGGAAACACCATATATTTT,CASSQDPGGSSGNTIYF
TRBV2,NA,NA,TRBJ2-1,TGTGCCAGTGGCCTTGCGGGGCAGGGGCAGTTCTTC,CASGLAGQGQFF
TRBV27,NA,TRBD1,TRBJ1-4,TGTGCCAGCAGTATTACAGGGGGGGGGACTAATGAAAAACTGTTTTTT,CASSITGGGTNEKLFF
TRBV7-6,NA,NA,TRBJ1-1,TGTGCCAGCAGCTTAGCACCTGGGGCGTACACTGAAGCTTTCTTT,CASSLAPGAYTEAFF
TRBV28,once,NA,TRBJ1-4,TGTGCCAGCACTTCACCCGGCCGGGGGGAAAAACTGTTTTTT,CASTSPGRGEKLFF
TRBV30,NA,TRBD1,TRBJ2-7,TGTGCCTGGAGTGCGGACAGGGGGTCCGAGCAGTACTTC,CAWSADRGSEQYF
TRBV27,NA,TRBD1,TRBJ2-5,TGTGCCAGCAGTTTGTGGGGACAGCAAGAGACCCAGTACTTC,CASSLWGQQETQYF
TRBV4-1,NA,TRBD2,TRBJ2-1,TGCGCCAGCAGCCAACCCCTAGCGGGAGGGGGCAATGAGCAGTTCTTC,CASSQPLAGGGNEQFF
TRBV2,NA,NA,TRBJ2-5,TGTGCCAGCAGCCTGACGGGAGAGACCCAGTACTTC,CASSLTGETQYF
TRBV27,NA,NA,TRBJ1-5,TGTGCCAGCAGTCGAGGCGATAGCAATCAGCCCCAGCATTTT,CASSRGDSNQPQHF
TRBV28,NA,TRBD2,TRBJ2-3,TGTGCCAGCAGTTTCCCTCCGGTTAGGGCCGGGACTAGGGCCACAGATACGCAGTATTTT,CASSFPPVRAGTRATDTQYF
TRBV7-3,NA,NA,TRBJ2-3,TGTGCCAGCAGCTTAACTAGTAGAACAGATACGCAGTATTTT,CASSLTSRTDTQYF
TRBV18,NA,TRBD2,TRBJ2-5,TGTGCCAGCTCAATACTAGCGTCGATGGGAGAGACCCAGTACTTC,CASSILASMGETQYF